The next 30 T cell receptor beta chains were all read from a single sample in a study of T cell responses to AZD1222 COVID-19 vaccine. Clones were read by immunoSEQ multiplex PCR, and TCRdb kept only the in-frame ones, dropping some. This table holds over 100,000 clones, 85% to 90% found once. Material: peripheral blood, obtained on day 0 of AZD1222 vaccination. The origin of the receptors is an adult in good health.

This chain joins TRBV9 and TRBJ2-7; 9 bases are shared with TRBD1. The J segment lost 3 bases and the V segment lost 3 bases, leaving 7 bases of the junction unmatched. There are 15 residues in the CDR3. Germline-derived CDR1 and CDR2 are SGDLS and YYNGEE. The CDR3 loop reads CASSASGQGHYEQYF. The CDR3 DNA follows: TGTGCCAGCAGCGCATCGGGACAGGGACACTACGAGCAGTACTTC.

The gene calls are TRBV6-2 or TRBV6-3 and TRBJ2-5, with 8 positions matching TRBD2. The V gene's germline CDR1 is MNHEY and CDR2 SVGEGT. V lost 2 bases to trimming and J lost 2 bases; unmatched junction nucleotides: 4. The CDR3 runs 15 residues. CDR3 DNA: TGTGCCAGCAGTTACGCGGGGGGCTGGCAAGAGACCCAGTACTTC. Its protein product is CASSYAGGWQETQYF.

The chain couples TRBV27 to TRBJ2-7; TRBD1 matches 11 bases. The germline CDR1 and CDR2 sequences are MNHEY and SMNVEV (reference sequence). The CDR3 is 14 residues long. With 3 bases clipped from V and 4 bases from J, the junction kept 2 bases outside the gene matches. Here the CDR3 DNA reads TGTGCCAGCAGTTTCCGGGACAGGGGGTACGAGCAGTACTTC. Translated, it gives CASSFRDRGYEQYF.

This clone has just one count. DNA of the CDR3: TGCGCCAGCAGCTTGGCACGTGACACTGAAGCTTTCTTT. Translated: CASSLARDTEAFF. The chain carries TRBV5-1 and TRBJ1-1, with D uncertain. The length of the CDR3 is 13 residues. V lost 0 bases, J lost 3 bases, and 6 bases lay in between. Germline assignment: CDR1 SGHRS and CDR2 YFSETQ.

The chain has TRBV14 and TRBJ1-2; D gene uncertain. The V and J ends lost 4 bases and 0 bases respectively, with 12 bases between them. The CDR3 has 15 residues. Germline V gene sequence: CDR1 SGHDN, CDR2 FVKESK. Written as DNA, the CDR3 is TGTGCCAGCAGCCCGCAGCAGACAACTAACTATGGCTACACCTTC. It is translated as CASSPQQTTNYGYTF.

The chain has TRBV6-5 and TRBJ1-1; D is perhaps TRBD1 (5 bases). The CDR3 has 12 amino acids. Trimming took 6 bases from V and 6 from J, leaving 11 bases between them. Germline CDR1 MNHEY, CDR2 SVGAGI. The CDR3 here is CASRRTGAEAFF. CDR3 in DNA: TGTGCCAGCAGACGAACGGGGGCTGAAGCTTTCTTT.

The chain recombines TRBV27 with TRBJ2-3; 9 bases align to TRBD1. Germline loops: CDR1 MNHEY, CDR2 SMNVEV (reference sequence). V shed 7 bases and J 6 bases; nucleotides not matched to a gene: 11. The CDR3 length is 15 residues. The CDR3 spells CASTSGTGFRDTQYF. DNA for the CDR3: TGTGCCAGCACCTCCGGGACAGGGTTTCGGGATACGCAGTATTTT.

This clone appeared once. V gene TRBV7-9 combines with J gene TRBJ1-1; D call uncertain. Germline V gene data show CDR1 as SEHNR and CDR2 as FQNEAQ (reference sequence). V lost 1 base, J lost 0 bases, and 6 bases lay in between. This CDR3 region has 14 residues. The CDR3 bases are TGTGCCAGCAGCTTAGTAGCCGTGAACACTGAAGCTTTCTTT. Its translation is CASSLVAVNTEAFF.

This chain links TRBV28 with TRBJ1-5, with 8 positions matching TRBD1. This CDR3 region has 15 residues. V trimming: 2 bases; J trimming: 6 bases; junction bases outside the gene matches: 6. CDR1 and CDR2 from the germline V gene are MDHEN and SYDVKM. CDR3 residues: CASSLRDRGIQPQHF. The CDR3 DNA reads as TGTGCCAGCAGTTTACGCGACAGGGGAATTCAGCCCCAGCATTTT. Full variable domain (remainder filled in from reference TRBV28 and TRBJ1-5): DVKVTQSSRYLVKRTGEKVFLECVQDMDHENMFWYRQDPGLGLRLIYFSYDVKMKEKGDIPEGYSVSREKKERFSLILESASTNQTSMYLCASSLRDRGIQPQHFGDGTRLSIL.

This clone was found once. The chain recombines TRBV4-3 with TRBJ2-2; 9 bases fit TRBD2. The length of the CDR3 is 15 residues. Germline lookup yields CDR1 LGHNA and CDR2 YSLEER. V lost 0 bases to trimming and J lost 9 bases; unmatched junction nucleotides: 5. The CDR3 loop is CASSQEGSGGRELFF. CDR3 DNA: TGCGCCAGCAGCCAAGAAGGCAGCGGGGGGCGGGAGCTGTTTTTT.

The chain recombines TRBV3-1 (or the pseudogene TRBV3-2) with TRBJ1-1, with D perhaps matching TRBD1 (5 bases). Germline-derived CDR1 and CDR2 are LGHDT and YNNKEL (reference sequence). V was clipped by 4 bases and J by 3 bases, with 12 bases between them. The CDR3 is made up of 14 amino acids. This CDR3 is CASSRRLGDTEAFF. The DNA for the CDR3 is TGTGCCAGCAGCCGGAGGTTGGGGGACACTGAAGCTTTCTTT.

J is TRBJ1-2 and V is TRBV7-2; weak D call: TRBD1 (5 bases). The CDR3 contains 13 residues. Germline lookup yields CDR1 SGHTA and CDR2 FQGNSA. Trimming removed 5 bases at V and 8 bases at J, with 15 bases between. CDR3 amino acids: CASSPALTGGYTF. In nucleotides, the CDR3 is TGTGCCAGCAGCCCCGCCCTTACAGGAGGCTACACCTTC.

This clone has a handful of counts. The chain has TRBV25-1 and TRBJ1-4; D might be TRBD1 (5 bases). Germline CDR1 reads MGHDK; CDR2 reads SYGVNS. The CDR3 length is 16 residues. Deletions cut 5 bases from V and 8 bases from J, with 21 bases between. The CDR3 DNA is TGTGCCAGCAGTTTCCCTCTCCCGGGACGGAGGGAAAAACTGTTTTTT. Translation: CASSFPLPGRREKLFF. Supplemented by reference TRBV25-1 and TRBJ1-4, the full variable domain reads EADIYQTPRYLVIGTGKKITLECSQTMGHDKMYWYQQDPGMELHLIHYSYGVNSTEKGDLSSESTVSRIRTEHFPLTLESARPSHTSQYLCASSFPLPGRREKLFFGSGTQLSVL.

V gene TRBV6-2 or TRBV6-3 combines with J gene TRBJ1-5, with 7 bases fitting TRBD1. This CDR3 is built from 14 residues. In germline, CDR1 is MNHEY, CDR2 SVGEGT. Trimming at V came to 5 bases and at J to 9 bases, leaving 10 bases not matched to a gene. CDR3 nucleotide sequence: TGTGCCAGCAGTCGACCGGGACAGTCGGTGCCCCAGCATTTT. Amino acid sequence: CASSRPGQSVPQHF.

This clone was recorded once. This rearrangement joins TRBV3-1 (or the pseudogene TRBV3-2) to TRBJ1-2; D unclear. Germline CDR1 reads LGHDT; CDR2 reads YNNKEL (reference sequence). V gave up 5 bases and J gave up 8 bases, with 12 bases separating them. The CDR3 has 12 amino acids. The CDR3 loop reads CASSSLIGGYTF. CDR3 DNA sequence: TGTGCCAGCAGCTCCCTTATAGGGGGCTACACCTTC.

The V and J genes are TRBV10-3 and TRBJ2-3; D is ambiguous. Trimming stripped 2 bases from V and 6 bases from J, with 3 bases between. The CDR3 loop spans 11 amino acids. The V gene's germline CDR1 is ENHRY and CDR2 SYGVKD. The DNA of the CDR3 is TGTGCCATCAGTGAGGGCGATACGCAGTATTTT. The encoded protein is CAISEGDTQYF.

This sequence joins TRBV7-3 and TRBJ2-3; D is unclear. The CDR3 is 14 residues long. V lost 3 bases to trimming and J lost 10 bases, with 17 bases between them. From germline, CDR1 is SGHTA and CDR2 FQGTGA. DNA of the CDR3: TGTGCCAGCAGCTTCAAGGAAGGTTGGGGTCCGCAGTATTTT. It yields the protein CASSFKEGWGPQYF.

The chain carries TRBV3-1 (or the pseudogene TRBV3-2) and TRBJ2-7; TRBD1 matches at 7 bases. V was clipped by 4 bases and J by 3 bases; unmatched bases: 6. Germline-derived CDR1 and CDR2 are LGHDT and YNNKEL (reference sequence). The length of the CDR3 is 14 residues. The CDR3 DNA reads TGTGCCAGCAGCCCAGGGACAGCGAGCTACGAGCAGTACTTC. Amino acid sequence: CASSPGTASYEQYF.

The chain joins TRBV24-1 to TRBJ2-5, with 10 positions matching TRBD2. Germline V gene data show CDR1 as KGHDR and CDR2 as SFDVKD. The V and J ends lost 0 bases and 2 bases, in that order; junction bases with no gene match: 5. This CDR3 region has 17 residues. The CDR3 loop is CATSDLGLAGVQETQYF. The CDR3 DNA reads TGTGCCACCAGTGATTTGGGTCTAGCGGGGGTTCAAGAGACCCAGTACTTC.

The V and J genes are TRBV27 and TRBJ1-1, with TRBD1 matching 7 bases. The V and J ends lost 5 bases and 2 bases, in that order; junction bases with no gene match: 8. The length of the CDR3 is 15 residues. Germline V lookup: CDR1 MNHEY, CDR2 SMNVEV (reference sequence). CDR3: CASSIDRAFNTEAFF. CDR3 DNA sequence: TGTGCCAGCAGTATCGACAGGGCGTTCAACACTGAAGCTTTCTTT.

This clone showed up just a few times. The V call is TRBV18, the J call TRBJ2-5; 11 nucleotides line up with TRBD2. V shed 2 bases and J 6 bases; nucleotides not matched to a gene: 5. The CDR3 runs to 15 residues. Germline V gene data show CDR1 as KGHSH and CDR2 as LQKENI. This CDR3 is CASSPGTSGKQTQYF. The CDR3 DNA follows: TGTGCCAGCTCACCAGGGACTAGCGGAAAGCAGACCCAGTACTTC.

The J gene is TRBJ2-5, the V gene TRBV10-3; 8 positions match TRBD2. This CDR3 spans 13 amino acids. The junction had 9 bases not matched to a gene; V was cut back by 10 bases and J by 5 bases. Germline loops: CDR1 ENHRY, CDR2 SYGVKD. The CDR3 nucleotides are TGTGCCACCTCAGACCCGGGGGGGGAGACCCAGTACTTC. Protein: CATSDPGGETQYF.

The chain joins TRBV6-5 to TRBJ2-2; D is perhaps TRBD1 (6 bases). Trimming pared 8 bases from V and 10 bases from J, leaving 11 bases between. Germline values: CDR1 MNHEY, CDR2 SVGAGI. The CDR3 has 11 amino acids. CDR3 in amino acids: CASGRQEELFF. The CDR3 coding sequence is TGTGCCAGCGGAAGACAGGAGGAGCTGTTTTTT.

V and J are TRBV28 and TRBJ1-1, with 8 bases identical to TRBD1. Per the germline V gene, CDR1 is MDHEN and CDR2 is SYDVKM. The V and J ends lost 7 bases and 4 bases, in that order; junction bases with no gene match: 8. This CDR3 has 14 residues. The CDR3 bases are TGTGCCAGCACCTCACCGGGACAGGCCACTGAAGCTTTCTTT. Translated: CASTSPGQATEAFF.

The chain carries TRBV5-6 and TRBJ1-2; 9 nucleotides match TRBD1. The V gene's germline CDR1 is SGHDT and CDR2 YYEEEE. Germline trimming cut 0 bases from V and 3 bases from J; bases unmatched to any gene: 9. The CDR3 is 17 residues long. The CDR3: CASSLVVRQGGDYGYTF. In nucleotides, the CDR3 is TGTGCCAGCAGCTTGGTGGTCAGACAGGGGGGAGACTATGGCTACACCTTC.

CDR3 bases: TGTGCCATCAGTGTTGGGACGGAAAATCAGCCCCAGCATTTT. Amino acids: CAISVGTENQPQHF. The chain uses TRBV10-3 and TRBJ1-5, with D tentatively TRBD1 (5 bases). This CDR3 spans 14 amino acids. Germline CDR1 reads ENHRY; CDR2 reads SYGVKD. Trimming removed 4 bases from V and 4 bases from J, with 11 bases in between.

This clone was seen once. The V gene is TRBV5-1, the J gene TRBJ2-7; 12 positions agree with TRBD2. Trimming at V came to 3 bases and at J to 4 bases, leaving 5 bases not matched to a gene. Germline V lookup: CDR1 SGHRS, CDR2 YFSETQ. There are 15 residues in the CDR3. CDR3 protein: CASSSGLAGPYEQYF. DNA for the CDR3: TGCGCCAGCAGCTCGGGACTAGCGGGCCCGTACGAGCAGTACTTC. The complete variable domain, with remaining parts taken from reference TRBV5-1 and TRBJ2-7, reads KAGVTQTPRYLIKTRGQQVTLSCSPISGHRSVSWYQQTPGQGLQFLFEYFSETQRNKGNFPGRFSGRQFSNSRSEMNVSTLELGDSALYLCASSSGLAGPYEQYFGPGTRLTVT.

The rearrangement uses TRBV7-2 and TRBJ2-7; D remains ambiguous. V was clipped by 1 base and J by 3 bases, with 7 bases between them. CDR1 and CDR2 (germline): SGHTA, FQGNSA. The CDR3 has 13 residues. The DNA for the CDR3 is TGTGCCAGCAGCTTAGGCCGGAACTACGAGCAGTACTTC. Residues: CASSLGRNYEQYF.

Of note for this clone: Other DNA sequences in the sample encode the same CDR3. The chain is built from TRBV4-3 and TRBJ2-7; D perhaps matches TRBD2 (5 bases). V dropped 0 bases and J dropped 4 bases, with 10 bases sitting between them. Germline V CDR1 and CDR2: LGHNA, YSLEER. The CDR3 contains 14 residues. The CDR3, as DNA: TGCGCCAGCAGCCAAGATAGAGGGAGTTACGAGCAGTACTTC. Protein product: CASSQDRGSYEQYF.

V is TRBV7-9 and J is TRBJ2-5; either TRBD1 or TRBD2 may supply D (5 bases each). The length of the CDR3 is 17 residues. V gave up 0 bases and J gave up 5 bases, with 19 bases separating them. Germline assignment: CDR1 SEHNR and CDR2 FQNEAQ (reference sequence). CDR3 protein: CASSLAIGKGFGETQYF. The CDR3 bases are TGTGCCAGCAGCTTAGCGATCGGGAAGGGGTTTGGGGAGACCCAGTACTTC.